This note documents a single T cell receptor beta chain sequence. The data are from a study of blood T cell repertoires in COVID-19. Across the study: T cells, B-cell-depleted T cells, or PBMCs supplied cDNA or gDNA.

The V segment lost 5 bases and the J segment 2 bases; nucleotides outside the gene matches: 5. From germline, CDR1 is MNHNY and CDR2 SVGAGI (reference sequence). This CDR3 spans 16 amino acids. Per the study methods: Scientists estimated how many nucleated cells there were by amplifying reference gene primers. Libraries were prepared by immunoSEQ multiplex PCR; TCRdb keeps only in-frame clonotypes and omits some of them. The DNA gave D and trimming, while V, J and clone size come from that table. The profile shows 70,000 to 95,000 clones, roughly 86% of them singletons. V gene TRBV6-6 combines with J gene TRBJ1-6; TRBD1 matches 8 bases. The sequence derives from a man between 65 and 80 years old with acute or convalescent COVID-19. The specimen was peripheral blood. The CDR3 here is CASSPRGHTYNSPLHF. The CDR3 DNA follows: TGTGCCAGCAGTCCCAGGGGGCATACCTATAATTCACCCCTCCACTTT.